This TCR beta chain was sequenced during a study of CD8 T cells in Susac syndrome. Trimming took off 4 bases at V and 7 bases at J, with 11 bases between the two ends. The CDR3 sequence is 12 residues long. Germline V gives CDR1 LNHNV, CDR2 YYDKDF (reference sequence). This clonotype appeared a few times. Reverse transcription of 0.5 to 1 ug RNA used random hexamers. Multiplex immunoSEQ PCR targeted 54 Vbeta and 13 Jbeta TCR beta segments. TCRdb analysed the immunoSEQ multiplex PCR reads with MiXCR anew, one entry per CDR3 protein. In the table there are 150,000 to 250,000 distinct CDR3 sequences, over 90% of which are singletons. Negative isolation was applied to CD8+ and CD4+ T cells, and FACS enrichment was applied to TEMRA cells.

The rearrangement links TRBV15 to TRBJ2-7; a weak D match, TRBD2 (5 bases). Input material: CD4+ T cells from PBMCs. The source is a human donor with multiple sclerosis. CDR3 region: CATSTRTGEQYF. In DNA, the CDR3 is TGTGCCACCAGCACCCGGACGGGGGAGCAGTACTTC.